Below, 12 T cell receptor beta chains from the same sample are listed, as sequenced in a study of control samples from healthy donors and cancer patients. Produced via immunoSEQ multiplex PCR; TCRdb's table is partial and in-frame only. The sample records 190,000 or so clones, around 93% being singletons. The sequenced sample was blood. The receptors were sampled from a man between 18 and 35 years old in good health.

This chain connects TRBV24-1 to TRBJ2-3, with D unclear. V was shortened by 7 bases and J by 0 bases, with 4 bases between the two germline ends. The length of the CDR3 is 12 residues. The germline V gene encodes CDR1 KGHDR and CDR2 SFDVKD. The CDR3 DNA reads TGTGCCACCAGAGCGAGCACAGATACGCAGTATTTT. This gives the protein CATRASTDTQYF.

The chain combines TRBV13 with TRBJ2-7; 7 bases align to TRBD2. CDR1 is PRHDT and CDR2 is FYEKMQ in the germline V gene (reference sequence). The junction had 5 bases not matched to a gene; V was cut back by 5 bases and J by 1 base. The CDR3 runs to 14 residues. DNA of the CDR3: TGTGCCAGCAGCCGGAGCGGGGTGTCCTACGAGCAGTACTTC. Protein product: CASSRSGVSYEQYF. Variable domain in full (rest from reference TRBV13 and TRBJ2-7): AAGVIQSPRHLIKEKRETATLKCYPIPRHDTVYWYQQGPGQDPQFLISFYEKMQSDKGSIPDRFSAQQFSDYHSELNMSSLELGDSALYFCASSRSGVSYEQYFGPGTRLTVT.

This chain uses TRBV2 with TRBJ2-2; D remains ambiguous. CDR1 is SNHLY and CDR2 is FYNNEI in the germline V gene. This CDR3 region has 12 residues. Trimming left V 3 bases short and J 8 bases short, with 7 bases between. The CDR3 coding sequence is TGTGCCAGCAGTGACCGGTTTGGGGAGCTGTTTTTT. This gives the protein CASSDRFGELFF.

V usage is TRBV21-1 and J usage is TRBJ2-1; no check of the table's D call, TRBD1, against the DNA was made. TRBV21-1 corresponds to a pseudogene. This CDR3 spans 18 amino acids. CDR3 region: CASSKTGEDRGHLREQFF. The CDR3, as DNA: TGTGCCAGCAGCAAAACAGGGGAAGACAGGGGGCATTTACGGGAGCAGTTCTTC.

Concerning this clone itself: This CDR3 is also generated by other DNA sequences in the sample. The V and J genes are TRBV6-1 and TRBJ1-1, with D uncertain. V lost 1 base and J 1 base, leaving 7 bases between the germline ends. CDR3 length: 14 residues. The germline CDR1 and CDR2 sequences are MNHNS and SASEGT. The CDR3 loop is CASSEDRTNTEAFF. The CDR3 DNA sequence: TGTGCCAGCAGTGAAGATCGGACGAACACTGAAGCTTTCTTT.

The J gene is TRBJ2-5, the V gene TRBV5-4; possibly TRBD1 for D (6 bases). The CDR3 totals 14 residues. Germline lookup yields CDR1 SGHNT and CDR2 YYREEE (reference sequence). Trimming removed 0 bases from V and 5 bases from J, with 11 bases in between. The CDR3 sequence: CASSLVGGRETQYF. Here the CDR3 DNA reads TGTGCCAGCAGCTTGGTTGGGGGCCGGGAGACCCAGTACTTC.

The chain recombines TRBV6-6 with TRBJ1-2; 7 positions match TRBD1. The CDR3 covers 12 residues. Germline V gene data show CDR1 as MNHNY and CDR2 as SVGAGI (reference sequence). J was trimmed by 7 bases and V by 6 bases; bases with no gene match: 5. The CDR3 region has the DNA TGTGCCAGCAGGGGGACAGCAGGTGGCTACACCTTC. It translates to CASRGTAGGYTF.

The chain couples TRBV5-4 to TRBJ2-1; 9 positions agree with TRBD2. V dropped 1 base and J dropped 6; count of bases not matched to a gene: 5. The V gene's germline CDR1 is SGHNT and CDR2 YYREEE (reference sequence). The CDR3 length is 15 residues. CDR3 sequence: CASSLKAGGSNEQFF. In DNA form, the CDR3 reads TGTGCCAGCAGCTTGAAGGCGGGGGGGTCCAATGAGCAGTTCTTC.

The chain has TRBV30 and TRBJ2-3; perhaps TRBD2 as D (6 bases). V was pared by 5 bases and J by 1 base, with 7 bases between. Germline CDR1 reads GTSNPN; CDR2 reads SVGIG (reference sequence). The CDR3 has 12 amino acids. The CDR3 here is CAWERGTDTQYF. The DNA of the CDR3 is TGTGCCTGGGAGCGGGGCACAGATACGCAGTATTTT.

The chain carries TRBV4-1 and TRBJ1-6, with a tentative D call TRBD1 (5 bases). The CDR3 runs to 18 residues. V lost 0 bases and J 6 bases, leaving 18 bases between the germline ends. The germline V gene has CDR1 MGHRA and CDR2 YSYEKL. CDR3 DNA: TGCGCCAGCAGCCAAGAAGGCGCAGGACACTACCGTAATTCACCCCTCCACTTT. It translates to CASSQEGAGHYRNSPLHF.

This chain joins TRBV6-1 and TRBJ1-2; D is unclear. Germline values: CDR1 MNHNS, CDR2 SASEGT. The V and J ends lost 3 bases and 2 bases respectively, with 1 base between them. The CDR3 is 11 amino acids. The CDR3 reads CASSENYGYTF. The CDR3 bases are TGTGCCAGCAGTGAGAACTATGGCTACACCTTC.

This chain joins TRBV19 and TRBJ2-3, with D perhaps TRBD2 (7 bases). This CDR3 is built from 13 residues. V lost 8 bases and J lost 5, with 14 bases in between. Germline V gene lookup returns CDR1 LNHDA and CDR2 SQIVND (reference sequence). The chain's CDR3 is CASSWGGRDTQYF. As DNA, the CDR3 is TGTGCCAGTTCTTGGGGGGGCAGAGATACGCAGTATTTT.